This passage covers 7 T cell receptor beta chains from one sample sequenced in a study of regulatory and conventional T cells in RAG deficiency. The sorted regulatory T cells were CD4+, CD25-high and CD127-low, with genomic DNA sequenced. Here immunoSEQ multiplex PCR was the method, and the copy in TCRdb shows in-frame clones only, minus some. The data show 7,100 or so clones, 90% to 95% seen once. Another study also made use of these data, one on regulatory T cells. From that second work: The PCR used 52 TRBV and 13 TRBJ primers.

Material: CD127- CD25+ CD4+ Tregs sorted from blood. Receptors were obtained from a human donor in good health.

This chain connects TRBV7-9 to TRBJ2-7; D unresolved. The CDR3 consists of 12 residues. Between the trimmed V and J ends, which lost 4 bases and 3 bases, there was a span of 7 bases. Germline V gene data show CDR1 as SEHNR and CDR2 as FQNEAQ (reference sequence). CDR3 loop: CASSWSDYEQYF. The CDR3 nucleotides read TGTGCCAGCAGCTGGTCAGACTACGAGCAGTACTTC.

This chain connects TRBV30 to TRBJ2-3; D not certain. The CDR3 loop spans 11 amino acids. From germline, CDR1 is GTSNPN and CDR2 SVGIG (reference sequence). The V end lost 3 bases, the J end lost 5 bases, and 6 bases lay between the germline ends. CDR3 coding DNA: TGTGCCTGGAGCTACGGAGATACGCAGTATTTT. This translates into CAWSYGDTQYF. The complete variable domain, with remaining parts taken from reference TRBV30 and TRBJ2-3, reads SQTIHQWPATLVQPVGSPLSLECTVEGTSNPNLYWYRQAAGRGLQLLFYSVGIGQISSEVPQNLSASRPQDRQFILSSKKLLLSDSGFYLCAWSYGDTQYFGPGTRLTVL.

This clone was found once. CDR3 residues: CASSLVGTVQETQYF. In DNA, the CDR3 is TGCGCCAGCAGCTTGGTTGGGACAGTACAAGAGACCCAGTACTTC. The chain is built from TRBV5-1 and TRBJ2-5, with 7 bases lining up with TRBD1. Looked up from germline, CDR1 is SGHRS and CDR2 is YFSETQ. After removal of 0 bases from V and 2 bases from J, the junction contained 4 bases not matched to a gene. This CDR3 has 15 residues.

The sample holds one count of this clone. This chain connects TRBV10-3 to TRBJ1-1; D is unresolved. This CDR3 contains 14 residues. CDR1 is ENHRY, CDR2 SYGVKD, per germline. V shed 3 bases and J shed 5 bases, with 13 bases lying between them. CDR3 sequence reads: CAISEARYRTEAFF. CDR3 nucleotide sequence: TGTGCCATCAGTGAAGCGAGATATCGGACTGAAGCTTTCTTT.

V is TRBV19 and J is TRBJ2-7; perhaps TRBD1 as D (7 bases). CDR1 is LNHDA, CDR2 SQIVND, per germline (reference sequence). CDR3 length: 15 amino acids. V was clipped by 3 bases and J by 3 bases, with 15 bases between them. The CDR3 is CASSMEGADFYEQYF. The DNA for the CDR3 is TGTGCCAGTAGTATGGAGGGGGCGGATTTCTACGAGCAGTACTTC.

The chain is built from TRBV7-9 and TRBJ2-4; 15 positions agree with TRBD2. Trimming at V came to 1 base and at J to 5 bases, leaving 9 bases not matched to a gene. Germline CDR1 and CDR2: SEHNR and FQNEAQ (reference sequence). This CDR3 spans 19 amino acids. CDR3 in amino acids: CASSLDPGLAGGVQNIQYF. As DNA, the CDR3 is TGTGCCAGCAGCTTAGATCCGGGACTAGCGGGGGGCGTACAAAACATTCAGTACTTC.

The chain employs TRBV10-2 and TRBJ2-2, with 7 bases lining up with TRBD2. CDR1 is WSHSY, CDR2 SAAADI, per germline. CDR3 size: 13 residues. V lost 7 bases and J lost 7; bases outside the gene matches: 6. The CDR3 region is CASTRGGSGELFF. CDR3 sequence (DNA): TGCGCCAGCACTAGGGGAGGGAGCGGGGAGCTGTTTTTT.